This TCR beta chain comes out of a study of T cells after yellow fever vaccination. About the study: Fractions with few cells were prepared using SMART-Seq v4 Ultra Low Input.

This clonotype was counted only a few times. The target antigen is unknown. 5'RACE template switching added a universal primer site and UMIs to TCR cDNA. TCRdb analysed the 5' RACE reads with MiXCR anew, one entry per CDR3 protein. The data contain around 610,000 distinct CDR3 sequences, about 13% of them singletons. Study-wide results and limits: Peaking on day 5 versus 15, the secondary response was faster but weaker.

Germline loops: CDR1 LGHNA, CDR2 YSLEER. Trimming shortened V by 0 bases and J by 5 bases, and 14 bases separated the two germline ends. The length of the CDR3 is 15 residues. The sample was PBMCs, taken on the day of the yellow fever booster vaccination. The TCR comes from a man younger than 40 who received the YFV17D yellow fever vaccine. The V and J genes are TRBV4-3 and TRBJ2-7; D could derive from TRBD1 or TRBD2 (6 bases each). The CDR3 DNA sequence: TGCGCCAGCAGCCAAGATTGGGGGGACATCAACGAGCAGTACTTC. Its protein product is CASSQDWGDINEQYF.